Here is one TCR beta chain with its context. This sample is part of a study of blood T cells in healthy people across ages. About the research overall: When template switching was applied, about one barcoded beta molecule was captured per two T cells.

CDR1 is MNHEY and CDR2 is SMNVEV in the germline V gene (reference sequence). This CDR3 comprises 15 residues. The V end was cut by 4 bases, the J end by 3 bases, with 15 bases between. A sample-barcoded 5' primer and a J-beta primer mix were used in a second PCR of roughly 6 to 12 cycles. Tags on each cDNA molecule came from a template-switch adaptor with 12 random nucleotides. TCRdb reprocessed the 5' RACE reads with MiXCR, giving one entry per CDR3 protein. This sample has some 850,000 distinct CDR3 sequences, with under 30% found just once. These same records also appear under a second study, on T cells of mothers and their children.

The rearrangement uses TRBV27 and TRBJ1-2, with D tentatively TRBD1 (6 bases). The sequence was collected from a boy aged 10-17 years in good health. Sequenced: blood. In DNA, the CDR3 is TGTGCCAGCAGTTCCCCGGGACAAGGCCACTATGGCTACACCTTC. Amino acids: CASSSPGQGHYGYTF.